One T cell receptor beta chain is described in this entry. Its recognized antigen is unknown. Its CDR3 holds 16 amino acids, cysteine through phenylalanine. Only the protein sequence is given. CDR1 is given as SNHLY and CDR2 as FYNNEI, both from the germline V gene. The data originate from a study of T cells expressing NK-cell markers (dated by TCRdb to the early 2020s). Notes on the research overall: Seven to nine donors provided sorted CD3+CD56+NKG2C+, CD3+CD56+NKG2C- and CD3+CD56-NKG2C+ T-cell subsets, whose TCR beta-chain repertoires were profiled. Among the eight sequenced donors, only one was HCMV-seronegative, while the other seven were HCMV-seropositive. All eight donors whose samples were sequenced were randomly selected healthy volunteers, three of them men and five women. The libraries were sequenced on Illumina HiSeq 2000/2500, MiSeq or NextSeq, producing 2 x 150 bp reads.

To determine HCMV serostatus, a commercial ELISA kit was used to detect HCMV-specific IgG in serum. Ficoll density gradient centrifugation was used to isolate peripheral blood mononuclear cells from blood. Results the study describes overall, beyond this receptor: Those dominant clonotypes were again the most abundant among CD3+CD56-NKG2C+ cells in four donors, at roughly 28.3-65%. In six donors, the dominant CD3+CD56+NKG2C+ clonotypes were found to rank among the top 10 CD8+ clonotypes and to make up roughly 1.0-7.5% of CD8+ T cells. It remained unclear whether the expanded NKG2C-expressing T cell clones were specific for HCMV antigens.

The data were produced on an Illumina HiSeq 2000. The TCR beta cDNA libraries were made using 5'RACE template switching, a step that added both a universal primer site and unique molecular identifiers. cDNA synthesis was primed from the TCR beta constant segment and was followed by two successive PCR amplification steps. Concerning the study's data processing: Reads were demultiplexed and grouped by UMI with MIGEC, and clonotypes were assembled and quantified with MiTCR. To exclude erroneous sequences, any TCR cDNA sequence not supported by at least two reads was discarded. The tcR package was used for downstream repertoire analysis, with clonotypes matched between fractions based on CDR3 nucleotide sequence plus V segment. VDJmatch was used to annotate antigen specificity against VDJdb, with one amino acid substitution in CDR3 allowed. After reprocessing by TCRdb, each CDR3 protein sequence is one entry, and no DNA is given. These V and J calls originate from TCRdb's pipeline instead of the authors' own analysis. The table kept for this sample lists under 200,000 distinct CDR3 sequences. The top ten clones comprise about 18% of the sample.

Specimen: blood T cells: a sorted CD56 or NKG2C T cell subset, CD4+ or CD8+ T cells, or bulk PBMC T cells (not recorded which). The rearrangement joined TRBV2 to TRBJ1-5. This receptor was taken from a woman aged 18 to 75 in good health. The CDR3 has the sequence CASSEAGYRNNQPQHF.